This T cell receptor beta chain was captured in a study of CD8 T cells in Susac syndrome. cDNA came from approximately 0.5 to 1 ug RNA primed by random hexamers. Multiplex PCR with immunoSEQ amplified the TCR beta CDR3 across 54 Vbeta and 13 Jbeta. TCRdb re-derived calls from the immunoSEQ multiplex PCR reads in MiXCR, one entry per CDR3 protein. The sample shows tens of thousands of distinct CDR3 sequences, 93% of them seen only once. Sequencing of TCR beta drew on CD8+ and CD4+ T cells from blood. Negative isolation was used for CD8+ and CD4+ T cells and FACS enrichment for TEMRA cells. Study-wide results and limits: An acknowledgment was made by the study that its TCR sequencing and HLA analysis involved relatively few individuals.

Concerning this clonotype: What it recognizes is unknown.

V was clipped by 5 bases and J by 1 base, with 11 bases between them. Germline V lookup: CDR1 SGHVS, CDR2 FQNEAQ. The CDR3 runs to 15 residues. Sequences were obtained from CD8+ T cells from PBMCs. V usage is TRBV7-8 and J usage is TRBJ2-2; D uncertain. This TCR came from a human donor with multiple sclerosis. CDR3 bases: TGTGCCAGCAGCAAATCCTTGGGGAACACCGGGGAGCTGTTTTTT. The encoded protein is CASSKSLGNTGELFF.